Listed below are T cell receptor beta chains from one sample, sequenced in a study of molecular identifiers for immune sequencing clone quantification. TCRdb analysed the PCR reads with MiXCR anew, one entry per CDR3 protein. The table has some 580,000 distinct CDR3 sequences, about 25% seen once. Sequencing used naive CD8+ T cells from blood, with Jurkat cell RNA spiked in. Source of these receptors: a human donor in good health. Some libraries in this study had Jurkat cell RNA spiked in. CDR3s include the opening cysteine and the closing phenylalanine or tryptophan. The order of the fields is D gene, clone size, V gene, J gene, CDR3 DNA, CDR3 protein. D genes are given only for firm matches. Clone size is stated in some rows and not others, as once, few, many or a class when expanded.

>TRBD1|few|TRBV18|TRBJ1-4
TGTGCCAGCTCACCACTCCAACAGGGGGCTAATAATGAAAAACTGTTTTTT
CASSPLQQGANNEKLFF
>-|-|TRBV5-6|TRBJ2-6
TGTGCCAGCAGCTCCAGAGTGGACAGAGGCTTAGTGTCCCTCTCTGGGGCCAACGTCCTGACTTTC
CASSSRVDRGLVSLSGANVLTF
>-|many|TRBV28|TRBJ1-1
TGTGCCAGCAGTGGAGGGGGGGGATGGGATACCACTGAAGCTTTCTTT
CASSGGGGWDTTEAFF
>TRBD2|-|TRBV11-2|TRBJ2-1
TGTGCCAGCAGCTCAACTAGCGGGAGGGCCGTGTACAATGAGCAGTTCTTC
CASSSTSGRAVYNEQFF
>-|-|TRBV10-2|TRBJ2-1
TGCGCCAGCAGTGAGTCCGGCCTCGCCTACGAGCAGTTCTTC
CASSESGLAYEQFF
>TRBD1|many|TRBV20-1|TRBJ1-1
TGCAGTGCTAGAGCAGGGGGCACTGAAGCTTTCTTT
CSARAGGTEAFF
>-|many|TRBV28|TRBJ2-2
TGTGCCAGCAGCCCCCACCTCTCCGGGGAGCTGTTTTTT
CASSPHLSGELFF
>-|many|TRBV28|TRBJ1-5
TGTGCCAGCAGTTATGCTCTCCATCAGCCCCAGCATTTT
CASSYALHQPQHF
>-|many|TRBV20-1|TRBJ2-7
TGCAGTGCTAGGCCCCGGAGACAGAAATCCTACTACGAGCAGTACTTC
CSARPRRQKSYYEQYF
>-|many|TRBV18|TRBJ2-3
TGTGCCAGCTCACCCCCGGGGCGCAGCACAGATACGCAGTATTTT
CASSPPGRSTDTQYF
>-|-|TRBV9|TRBJ2-2
TGTGCCAGCAGTGCCGCCAGCTTGGGCACCGGGGAGCTGTTTTTT
CASSAASLGTGELFF
>TRBD2|few|TRBV7-9|TRBJ2-5
TGTGCCAGCAGCTCCCCGGGACTAGTGCGAGGCGAGACCCAGTACTTC
CASSSPGLVRGETQYF
>-|many|TRBV30|TRBJ2-7
TGTGCCTGGAGTGTAGGGCCCTTTTACGAGCAGTACTTC
CAWSVGPFYEQYF
>-|-|TRBV7-9|TRBJ2-7
TGTGCCAGCAGCTTTTGGGATATCGAGCAGTACTTC
CASSFWDIEQYF
>TRBD1|many|TRBV4-1|TRBJ2-7
TGCGCCAGCAGCCTCTTAGAGGGAGCCGGGACAGGGATATACGAGCAGTACTTC
CASSLLEGAGTGIYEQYF
>-|-|TRBV3-1|TRBJ2-2
TGTGCCAGCAGCCAAAGGGGAGGGACACCGAACACCGGGGAGCTGTTTTTT
CASSQRGGTPNTGELFF
>-|many|TRBV4-3|TRBJ2-1
TGCGCCAGCAGCCAAACTCGCACAGGGAATGAGCAGTTCTTC
CASSQTRTGNEQFF
>-|few|TRBV19|TRBJ1-1
TGTGCCAGTAGTATACTGGGGGTAACTGAAGCTTTCTTT
CASSILGVTEAFF
>TRBD1|-|TRBV3-1|TRBJ2-2
TGTGCCAGCAGCCCTATCGCGTGGCAGGGGGCGCCCGGGGAGCTGTTTTTT
CASSPIAWQGAPGELFF
>-|few|TRBV6-5|TRBJ2-2
TGTGCCAGCAGTTCACCCGACGGCGGCTTCGGGGAGCTGTTTTTT
CASSSPDGGFGELFF
>-|few|TRBV28|TRBJ2-1
TGTGCCAGCAGCGACAAGAATTACAATGAGCAGTCCTTC
CASSDKNYNEQSF
>-|few|TRBV6-1|TRBJ2-3
TGTGCCAGCAGTGAGTGGGTCCATCAGGCAGATACGCAGTATTTT
CASSEWVHQADTQYF
>TRBD1|many|TRBV27|TRBJ2-6
TGTGCCAGCAGTATCGGGCCGGGACAGGGGATCTCGGCCAACGTCCTGACTTTC
CASSIGPGQGISANVLTF
>TRBD2|few|TRBV28|TRBJ2-3
TGTGCCAGCAGTTTACCAGTGATCGGGACTAGCGGGAGCACAGATACGCAGTATTTT
CASSLPVIGTSGSTDTQYF
>TRBD2|-|TRBV10-2|TRBJ2-3
TGCGCCAGCAGGGGACTAGCGGGGGTTACGCAGTATTTT
CASRGLAGVTQYF
>TRBD1|-|TRBV4-2|TRBJ2-2
TGTGCCAGCAGCCAAGTTTCCGGCAGGGGGCAAGGCGGGGAGCTGTTTTTT
CASSQVSGRGQGGELFF
>-|many|TRBV30|TRBJ1-1
TGTGCCTGGAGTGAGGAACTCCCTAGCACTGAAGCTTTCTTT
CAWSEELPSTEAFF
>-|once|TRBV27|TRBJ1-5
TGTGCCAGCAGTGCCAGCGGGGGGCTACATTTT
CASSASGGLHF
>TRBD1|-|TRBV4-1|TRBJ2-7
TGCACCAGCAGCCCCCGACAGGGGAGCTCCTACGAGCAGTACTTC
CTSSPRQGSSYEQYF
>-|few|TRBV29-1|TRBJ2-1
TGCAGCGTTGAGCGGGTCGGCAGCAATGAGCAGTTCTTC
CSVERVGSNEQFF
>-|few|TRBV9|TRBJ2-3
TGTGCCAGCAGCGTAGGGACACGGAGCACAGATACGCAGTATTTT
CASSVGTRSTDTQYF
>TRBD1|many|TRBV7-2|TRBJ2-7
TGTGCCAGCAGCTCCCGACAGGGTTTGAACGAGCAGTACTTC
CASSSRQGLNEQYF
>TRBD2|many|TRBV4-3|TRBJ2-3
TGCGCCAGCAGCCACGCGGGGGGCCGTGGGCAGTATTTT
CASSHAGGRGQYF
>-|-|TRBV24-1|TRBJ1-1
TGTGCCACCAGTGACAAGTTGAACACTGAAGCTTTCTTT
CATSDKLNTEAFF
>TRBD1|-|TRBV5-6|TRBJ2-1
TGTGCCAGCAGCCCGGATACGACAGGGGCCGGGTGGAGCTCCCACAATGAGCAGTTCTTC
CASSPDTTGAGWSSHNEQFF
>-|many|TRBV29-1|TRBJ2-7
TGCAGCGTCAACGGAATCGGAAGCTCCTACGAGCAGTACTTC
CSVNGIGSSYEQYF